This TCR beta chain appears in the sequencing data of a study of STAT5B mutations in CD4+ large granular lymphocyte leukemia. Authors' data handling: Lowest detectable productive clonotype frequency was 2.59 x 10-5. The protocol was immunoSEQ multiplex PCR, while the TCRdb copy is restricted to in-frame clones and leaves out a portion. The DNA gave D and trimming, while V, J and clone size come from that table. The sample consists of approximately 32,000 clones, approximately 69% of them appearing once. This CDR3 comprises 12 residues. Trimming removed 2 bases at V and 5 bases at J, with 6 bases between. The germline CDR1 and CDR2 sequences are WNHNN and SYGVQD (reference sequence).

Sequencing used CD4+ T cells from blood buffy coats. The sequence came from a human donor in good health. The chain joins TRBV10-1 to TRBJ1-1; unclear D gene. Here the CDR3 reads CASSEVGTEAFF. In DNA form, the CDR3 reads TGCGCCAGCAGTGAGGTTGGGACTGAAGCTTTCTTT.